This entry describes one TCR beta chain. Antigen specificity is unknown. This specimen belongs to a study of cytomegalovirus exposure and HLA in healthy donors. About the research overall: Clustering assigned about four fifths of the approximately 430 genotyped donors to the Caucasian-associated ancestry cluster.

Study findings and constraints: Looking again later, the authors saw that most CMV-associated TCR beta chains seemed HLA-restricted. Published work reported that the classifier diagnosed cytomegalovirus status with high specificity and sensitivity.

Per germline, CDR1 SGHNT and CDR2 YYREEE (reference sequence). Trimming cost V 3 bases and J 5 bases; bases outside gene matches: 8. This CDR3 is 15 amino acids long. It was with 60 Vbeta and 13 Jbeta primers that the PCR ran. The repertoire was sequenced with immunoSEQ multiplex PCR; TCRdb's copy has only in-frame clones and lacks some. Of around 150,000 clones listed, roughly 85% are singletons. The sample taken for sequencing was PBMCs. V is TRBV5-4 and J is TRBJ2-7, with 10 nucleotides matching TRBD1. This clonotype was obtained from a man aged 40-49 years in good health and CMV-seropositive. In nucleotides, the CDR3 is TGTGCCAGCAGCTCCGGGGACAGGGGCTACCACGAGCAGTACTTC. It yields the protein CASSSGDRGYHEQYF.